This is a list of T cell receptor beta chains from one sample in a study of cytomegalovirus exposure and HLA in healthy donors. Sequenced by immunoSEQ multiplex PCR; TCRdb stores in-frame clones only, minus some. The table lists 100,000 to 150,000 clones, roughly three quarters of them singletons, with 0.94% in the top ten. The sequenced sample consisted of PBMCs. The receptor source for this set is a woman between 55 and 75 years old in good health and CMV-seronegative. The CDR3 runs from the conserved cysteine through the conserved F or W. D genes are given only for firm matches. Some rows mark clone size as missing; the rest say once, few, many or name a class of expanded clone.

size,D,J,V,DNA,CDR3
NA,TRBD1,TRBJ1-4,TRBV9,TGTGCCAGCAGTCCCGGGACAGGCGCTTCGACTAATGAAAAACTGTTTTTT,CASSPGTGASTNEKLFF
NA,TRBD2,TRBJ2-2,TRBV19,TGTGCCAGTACCCTGACTAGCGTCACAATTAGAACCGGGGAGCTGTTTTTT,CASTLTSVTIRTGELFF
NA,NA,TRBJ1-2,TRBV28,TGTGCCAGCATCCTACGGGGAAACTATGGCTACACCTTC,CASILRGNYGYTF
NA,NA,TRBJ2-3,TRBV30,TGTGCCTGGAGTGTACGGAGTTCAGATACGCAGTATTTT,CAWSVRSSDTQYF
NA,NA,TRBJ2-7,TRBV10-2,TGCGCCAGCAGCCAGGGTCCCTACGAGCAGTACTTC,CASSQGPYEQYF
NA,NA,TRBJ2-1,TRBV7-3,TGTGCCAGCAGCTCGCCGAGCCCTGCGAATGAGCAGTTCTTC,CASSSPSPANEQFF
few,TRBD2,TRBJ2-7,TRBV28,TGTGCCAGCGAAGGGACTAGCGGGGGTAAAAGCTCCTACGAGCAGTACTTC,CASEGTSGGKSSYEQYF
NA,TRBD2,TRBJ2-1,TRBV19,TGTGCCAGTAGTGTACTAGCGGGAGGGCCTAATGAGCAGTTCTTC,CASSVLAGGPNEQFF
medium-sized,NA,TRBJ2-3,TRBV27,TGTGCCAGCAGTTTAAGGAGGCAGGATACGCAGTATTTT,CASSLRRQDTQYF
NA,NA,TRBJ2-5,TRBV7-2,TGTGCCAGCAGCCTAGGTCGGGGGAAACAGACCCAGTACTTC,CASSLGRGKQTQYF
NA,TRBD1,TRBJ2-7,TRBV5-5,TGTGCCAGCAGCTTGGGGGACAGGGCCACCTACGAGCAGTACTTC,CASSLGDRATYEQYF
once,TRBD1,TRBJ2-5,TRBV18,TGTGCCAGCTCACCAGGGACAGGGGTACGAGAGACCCAGTACTTC,CASSPGTGVRETQYF
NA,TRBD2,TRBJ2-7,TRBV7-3,TGTGCCAGCAGCCAGGAGCCTAGCGGTCGCGAGCAGTACTTC,CASSQEPSGREQYF
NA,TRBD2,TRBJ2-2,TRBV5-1,TGCGCCAGCACCGTAAACGGGGGGAACGGGGAGCTGTTTTTT,CASTVNGGNGELFF
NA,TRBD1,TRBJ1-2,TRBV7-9,TGTGCCAGCAGCTCCTGGGACAGCCAACTTAATGGCTACACCTTC,CASSSWDSQLNGYTF
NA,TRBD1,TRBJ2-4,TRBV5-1,TGCGCCAGCAGCGGCCCGGGACAGCTAGCCAAAAACATTCAGTACTTC,CASSGPGQLAKNIQYF
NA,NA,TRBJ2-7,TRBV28,TGTGCCAGCAGTTCTGGGGGGTACGAGCAGTACTTC,CASSSGGYEQYF
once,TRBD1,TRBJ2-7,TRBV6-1,TGTGCCAGCAGTGTCCGGGACAGGGGGTTTTACGAGCAGTACTTC,CASSVRDRGFYEQYF
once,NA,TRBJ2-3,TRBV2,TGTGCCAGCAGTCCCGGAGGGGCCGGCACAGATACGCAGTATTTT,CASSPGGAGTDTQYF
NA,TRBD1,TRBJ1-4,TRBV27,TGTGCCAGCAGTTTATTCCCCCAGACAGGGCTCCCTTCTGAATCCACTAATGAAAAACTGTTTTTT,CASSLFPQTGLPSESTNEKLFF
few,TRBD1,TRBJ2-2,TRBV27,TGTGCCAGCTCACAGGGGTTTTTCACCGGGGAGCTGTTTTTT,CASSQGFFTGELFF
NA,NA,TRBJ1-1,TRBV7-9,TGTGCCAGCAGCTTAACAGTGAACACTGAAGCTTTCTTT,CASSLTVNTEAFF
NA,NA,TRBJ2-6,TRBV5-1,TGCGCCAGCAGCTTGGTAGCTGGGAGTGGGGCCAACGTCCTGACTTTC,CASSLVAGSGANVLTF
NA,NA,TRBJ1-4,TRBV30,TGTGCCTGGAGCCGCGCAAATTCGAACGTTGAAAAACTGTTTTTT,CAWSRANSNVEKLFF
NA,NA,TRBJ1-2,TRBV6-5,TGTGCCAGCAGTTACGGCACAGGGCGGGCTAACTATGGCTACACCTTC,CASSYGTGRANYGYTF
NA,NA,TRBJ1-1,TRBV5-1,TGCGCCAGCAGCTTTTCCAGGGGGAACACTGAAGCTTTCTTT,CASSFSRGNTEAFF
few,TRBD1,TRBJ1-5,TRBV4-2,TGTGCCAGCAGCCAGGCCGGGACAGGGATCCAGCCCCAGCATTTT,CASSQAGTGIQPQHF
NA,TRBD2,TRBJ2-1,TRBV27,TGTGCCAGCAGTTTATGGGGACTAGCGGGAGATAGTGAGCAGTTCTTC,CASSLWGLAGDSEQFF
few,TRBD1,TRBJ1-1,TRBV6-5,TGTGCCAGCACTGGACAGGGGGAAACGGGTGAAGCTTTCTTT,CASTGQGETGEAFF
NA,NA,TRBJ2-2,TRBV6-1,TGTGCCAGCAGCAGGAACACCGGGGAGCTGTTTTTT,CASSRNTGELFF
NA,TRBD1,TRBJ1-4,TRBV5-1,TGCGCCAGCAGCCTAGGACAGGGCGGGAATGAAAAACTGTTTTTT,CASSLGQGGNEKLFF
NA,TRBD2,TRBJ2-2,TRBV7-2,TGTGCCAGCACCACCGGACTAGGTCGGACCGGGGAGCTGTTTTTT,CASTTGLGRTGELFF
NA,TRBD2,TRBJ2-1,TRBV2,TGTGCCAGCAGAATACCGGGACTAGCGGGATCCCGGGGGGATGAGCAGTTCTTC,CASRIPGLAGSRGDEQFF
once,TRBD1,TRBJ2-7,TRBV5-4,TGTGCCAGCAGCGTGACAGGGATACCTCCCTACGAGCAGTACTTC,CASSVTGIPPYEQYF
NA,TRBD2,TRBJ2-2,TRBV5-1,TGCGCCAGCAGCGTGGCGGGGGACGGGGAGCTGTTTTTT,CASSVAGDGELFF
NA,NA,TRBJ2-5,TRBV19,TGTGCCACCCGACAGGGACTAGGGCGAGAGACCCAGTACTTC,CATRQGLGRETQYF
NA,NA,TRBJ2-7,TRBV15,NA,CATSSTSGEQYF
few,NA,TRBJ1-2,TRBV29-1,TGCAGCTCTTGGACGGGGAACTATGGCTACACCTTC,CSSWTGNYGYTF
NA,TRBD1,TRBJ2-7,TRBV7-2,TGTGCCAGCAGCTTAGAGACAGGGCTATCCTACGAGCAGTACTTC,CASSLETGLSYEQYF
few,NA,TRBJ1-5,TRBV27,TGTGCCAGCAGTCCCGGACAGCATAGCAATCAGCCCCAGCATTTT,CASSPGQHSNQPQHF
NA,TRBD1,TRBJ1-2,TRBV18,TGTGCCAGCTCACCAGAACACAGGGGCCTCTATGGCTACACCTTC,CASSPEHRGLYGYTF
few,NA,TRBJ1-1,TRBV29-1,TGCAGCGTTGACTCAGGAATAGGAACTGAAGCTTTCTTT,CSVDSGIGTEAFF
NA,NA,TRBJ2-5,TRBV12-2,TGTGCAAGTCGCTTAGGACGGGAGGGACCCCAAGAGACCCAGTACTTC,CASRLGREGPQETQYF
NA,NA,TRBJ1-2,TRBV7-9,TGTGCCAGCAGCTCCCTTAGTAGTTATGGCTACACCTTC,CASSSLSSYGYTF
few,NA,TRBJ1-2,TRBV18,TGTGCCAGCTCACCACCGGTGGCGACAGGTCGCTATGGCTACACCTTC,CASSPPVATGRYGYTF
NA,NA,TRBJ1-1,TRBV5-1,TGCGCCAGCAGCTTGGTTGTGGGCCTTATGAACACTGAAGCTTTCTTT,CASSLVVGLMNTEAFF
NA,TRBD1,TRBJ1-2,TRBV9,TGTGCCAGCGGACAGGGGGGGTATGGCTACACCTTC,CASGQGGYGYTF
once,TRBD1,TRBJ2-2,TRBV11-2,TGTGCCAGCAGCTTACCAGGGACAGGCGACACCGGGGAGCTGTTTTTT,CASSLPGTGDTGELFF
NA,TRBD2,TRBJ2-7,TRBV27,TGTGCCAGCAGTTTGCGGGGGAGCTACGAGCAGTACTTC,CASSLRGSYEQYF
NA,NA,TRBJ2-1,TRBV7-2,TGTGCCAGCAGCCACTTCGGAGAGTACAATGAGCAGTTCTTC,CASSHFGEYNEQFF
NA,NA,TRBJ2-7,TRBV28,TGTGCCAGCAGTCACTCTGCCACGCCCGAGCAGTACTTC,CASSHSATPEQYF
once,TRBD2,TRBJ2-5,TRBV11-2,TGTGCCAGCAGCTTAACTGCACGGGAGGGGACCCAGTACTTC,CASSLTAREGTQYF
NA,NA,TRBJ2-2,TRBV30,TGTGCCTGCATGGGGAGGCAGGGCAGGACCGGGGAGCTGTTTTTT,CACMGRQGRTGELFF
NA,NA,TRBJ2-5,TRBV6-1,TGTGCCAGCAGTGAAGCAGAGGAATGGGAGACCCAGTACTTC,CASSEAEEWETQYF
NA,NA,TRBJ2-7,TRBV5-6,TGTGCCAGCAGCTTAAGACAGATACTTTCAGGGCAGTACTTC,CASSLRQILSGQYF
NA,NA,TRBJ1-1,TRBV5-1,TGCGCCAGCAGCTTGGGAGCCATGAACACTGAAGCTTTCTTT,CASSLGAMNTEAFF
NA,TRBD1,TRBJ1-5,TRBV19,TGTGCCAGTAGTTGGACAGGGCAAAGCAATCAGCCCCAGCATTTT,CASSWTGQSNQPQHF